The T cell receptor (beta chain) under discussion was sequenced for a study of human T cells and chemical hapten exposure. In this sample, this clonotype turned up many times. CDR1 WSHSY and CDR2 SAAADI come from the germline V gene. V lost 0 bases and J 6 bases, leaving 14 bases between the germline ends. CDR3 length: 16 residues. Time point specified: patch test 2, 6 weeks after DPC sensitization. Treatment given: therapeutic diphenylcyclopropenone sensitization with weekly scalp DPC. TCRdb called the RACE reads again in MiXCR, with one record for every CDR3 protein. In the table there are 80,000 to 95,000 distinct CDR3 sequences, more than 9% of which are singletons.

Sequences were derived from whole blood, sampled in connection with sensitization to the hapten diphenylcyclopropenone (DPC). This clonotype was obtained from a man aged 18 to 30 with alopecia areata. Some clones in this sample may be carry-over from other donors' samples. This chain links TRBV10-2 with TRBJ2-2, with D perhaps TRBD1 (6 bases). CDR3 sequence: CASSESHRDNAGELFF. In DNA, the CDR3 is TGCGCCAGCAGTGAGTCCCACAGGGATAACGCCGGGGAGCTGTTTTTT.